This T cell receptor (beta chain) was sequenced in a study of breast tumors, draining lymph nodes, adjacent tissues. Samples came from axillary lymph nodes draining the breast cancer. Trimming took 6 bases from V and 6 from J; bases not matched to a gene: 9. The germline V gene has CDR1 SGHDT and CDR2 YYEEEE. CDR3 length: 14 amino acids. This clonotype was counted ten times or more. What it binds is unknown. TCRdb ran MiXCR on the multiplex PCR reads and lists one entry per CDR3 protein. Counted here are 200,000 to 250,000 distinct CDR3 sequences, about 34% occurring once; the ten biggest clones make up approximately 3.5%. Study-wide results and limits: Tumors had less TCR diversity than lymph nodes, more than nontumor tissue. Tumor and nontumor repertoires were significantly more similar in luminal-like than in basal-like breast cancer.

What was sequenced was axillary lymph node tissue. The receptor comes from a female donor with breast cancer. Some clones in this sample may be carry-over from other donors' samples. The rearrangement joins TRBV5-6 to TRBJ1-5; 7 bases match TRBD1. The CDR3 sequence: CASTRGGETQPQHF. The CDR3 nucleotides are TGTGCCAGCACCAGGGGGGGCGAGACTCAGCCCCAGCATTTT.